This TCR beta chain was documented in a study of post-analysis software for immune sequencing data. On the study more broadly: Disease courses included relapsing-remitting, secondary progressive and progressive-relapsing multiple sclerosis. Study-wide points: Normalized Chao1 diversity in multiple sclerosis patients fell significantly below that of controls. There were a handful of TRBV segments more frequent in patients than controls, and TRBV5-6, TRBV5-1 and TRBV20-1 were among them. F measure clustering grouped samples strongly by preparation batch.

Regarding this clonotype: Its antigen is undetermined.

TCR beta cDNA libraries had unique molecular identifiers. Once about 0.95 to 10 million T cells were used, some 500,000 cDNA molecules resulted. TCRdb re-derived calls from the PCR reads in MiXCR, one entry per CDR3 protein. Found here are some 800,000 distinct CDR3 sequences, 46% of them singletons; the top ten hold 4% to 5%. Germline V gene lookup returns CDR1 SQVTM and CDR2 ANQGSEA. This CDR3 comprises 12 residues. This TCR derives from a girl aged 10 to 17 with multiple sclerosis. This sequence joins TRBV29-1 and TRBJ2-7; TRBD1 aligns across 7 bases. The assigned J gene may be wrong: the sequence end matches TRBJ2-5 better. Sequences were obtained from blood. The CDR3 spells CSAQGQQETQYF. The CDR3 DNA follows: TGCAGCGCGCAGGGACAGCAAGAGACCCAGTACTTC.